This record looks at one TCR beta chain sequence and its context. Per the germline V gene, CDR1 is SEHNR and CDR2 is FQNEAQ (reference sequence). The CDR3 sequence is 12 residues long. Deletions cut 5 bases from V and 6 bases from J, with 11 bases between. The data originate from a study of blood T cell repertoires in COVID-19. Study-wide context: T cells, B-cell-depleted T cells, or PBMCs supplied cDNA or gDNA.

In the study's own analysis: Estimates of nucleated cell counts were drawn from the amplification of reference gene primers. Sequenced by immunoSEQ multiplex PCR; TCRdb stores in-frame clones only, minus some. V, J and clone size are those of that table, while D and trimming were read from the DNA. The profile shows approximately 430,000 clones, 70% to 90% of them singletons. The V and J genes are TRBV7-9 and TRBJ2-7; D call uncertain. Sequencing was carried out using peripheral blood. This TCR was sampled from a woman in her thirties with active or convalescent COVID-19. CDR3 amino acids: CASSLNPLEQYF. DNA for the CDR3: TGTGCCAGCAGCCTAAATCCTCTCGAGCAGTACTTC.